Listed here is a single TCR beta chain. TCRdb reanalysed the 5' RACE reads using MiXCR and keeps one entry per CDR3 protein. Of about 410,000 distinct CDR3 sequences listed, under 20% are singletons. This record belongs to a study of T-cell memory formation after mild COVID-19. Study-level background: The two donors had largely donor-specific TCR clusters.

Trimming removed 7 bases from V and 3 bases from J; junction bases left unmatched: 5. CDR3 size: 14 residues. Germline V gene lookup returns CDR1 MNHEY and CDR2 SVGAGI. The V call is TRBV6-5, the J call TRBJ2-3; 9 bases are shared with TRBD1. The source of this sequence is a man between 18 and 35 years old who had mild COVID-19 (a few samples of this study predate the infection). Cell type and time point are not known. Sequenced material: PBMCs or a T cell subset sorted from them (not recorded which). The CDR3 nucleotides are TGTGCCAGCACCCGGGACAGGGCGACAGATACGCAGTATTTT. Its translation is CASTRDRATDTQYF.